This TCR beta chain originates from a study of prognosis after radiotherapy for stage I lung cancer. Across the whole study: Enrollment began in April 2018 and ended in 2019; the enrolled patients had stage I non-small cell lung cancer. Study results and limitations: Shannon entropy after stereotactic body radiation therapy was lower in patients who developed distant metastases.

Turning to this clonotype: Its specificity is unknown.

Amplification of TCR beta CDR3 from genomic DNA used two-round multiplex PCR. First-round PCR, the initial amplification, used primers specific to each TRBV and TRBJ gene. TCRdb redid the calling of the multiplex PCR reads with MiXCR, one entry per CDR3 protein. The table shows 10,000 to 15,000 distinct CDR3 sequences, with approximately 40% occurring only once. This clonotype originated in a donor over 45 with non-small cell lung cancer. The sequencing here drew on PBMCs, taken before or after stereotactic body radiation therapy (not recorded which).

DNA for the CDR3: TGTGCCAGCAGTTACTCCGCGGGGAGGATGTACTTC. Translated, it gives CASSYSAGRMYF. The V gene is TRBV6-5, the J gene TRBJ2-7; a weak D match, TRBD2 (6 bases). Germline-derived CDR1 and CDR2 are MNHEY and SVGAGI. Trimming removed 0 bases from V and 12 bases from J, with 12 bases in between. This CDR3 comprises 12 residues.